One T cell receptor beta chain is described in this entry. Generated by immunoSEQ multiplex PCR, the TCRdb table keeps only in-frame clones and is missing some. The table includes tens of thousands of clones, 70% to 90% detected once. V was clipped by 3 bases and J by 0 bases, with 11 bases between them. The CDR3 length is 16 residues. The germline V gene encodes CDR1 MDHEN and CDR2 SYDVKM. These data originate in a study of OX40 agonist ivuxolimab in advanced cancers. The receptor's source is an adult with an advanced solid tumor such as melanoma, head and neck, liver or kidney cancer. Here the sequenced sample was CD4+ or CD8+ T cells sorted from blood, taken in a trial of the OX40 agonist ivuxolimab. The V and J genes are TRBV28 and TRBJ2-2; no firm D call. In DNA form, the CDR3 reads TGTGCCAGCAGTTTCGAGGTACCCGCGAACACCGGGGAGCTGTTTTTT. Amino acid sequence: CASSFEVPANTGELFF.